These 2 T cell receptor beta chains originate from one sample sequenced in a study of T cells in Graves' hyperthyroidism and ophthalmopathy. There were TCR beta CDR3 regions amplified from RNA transcripts. The TCR CDR3 was amplified in a first-round RT-PCR using the HTBI primer set. TCRdb re-derived calls from the multiplex PCR reads in MiXCR, one entry per CDR3 protein. Of about 360,000 distinct CDR3 sequences listed, 13% are singletons. The sample taken for sequencing was blood. The receptors stem from a woman aged 18-30 years with Graves' hyperthyroidism.

This clonotype appeared many times. The chain has TRBV19 and TRBJ2-3, with D perhaps given as TRBD1 or TRBD2 (5 bases each). Between the trimmed V and J ends, which lost 0 bases and 1 base, there was a span of 11 bases. Per germline, CDR1 LNHDA and CDR2 SQIVND (reference sequence). This CDR3 has 16 residues. The DNA for the CDR3 is TGTGCCAGTAGTATAGATCGGGACGGCCGCACAGATACGCAGTATTTT. Translation: CASSIDRDGRTDTQYF. Based on the CDR3 plus reference TRBV19 and TRBJ2-3, the full variable domain is DGGITQSPKYLFRKEGQNVTLSCEQNLNHDAMYWYRQDPGQGLRLIYYSQIVNDFQKGDIAEGYSVSREKKESFPLTVTSAQKNPTAFYLCASSIDRDGRTDTQYFGPGTRLTVL.

This clonotype has more than one count but fewer than ten. The J gene is TRBJ2-3, the V gene TRBV24-1; D may match TRBD1 or TRBD2 (5 bases each). V was trimmed by 5 bases and J by 2 bases, leaving 16 bases between them. Germline values: CDR1 KGHDR, CDR2 SFDVKD. This CDR3 spans 16 amino acids. This chain's CDR3 is CATSAGMTTDTDTQYF. The CDR3 DNA reads as TGTGCCACCAGTGCCGGGATGACGACAGACACAGATACGCAGTATTTT.